The clone carrying this T cell receptor beta chain was picked up a small number of times. The antigen is not known. Trimming left V 2 bases short and J 3 bases short, with 1 base between. CDR1 and CDR2 from the germline V gene are MNHEY and SVGEGT. The CDR3 contains 11 residues. TCRdb itself ran the reads through MiXCR, one entry per CDR3 protein. The data hold around 190,000 distinct CDR3 sequences, with approximately 15% observed a single time. These data originate in a study of T cell repertoires in cytomegalovirus infection. About the research overall: In public TCR beta signatures, there were indications of both CMV infection and matching HLA type. Study outcomes and limitations: In two of eight donors, the top clonotype was HLA-C-restricted CMV-specific.

V is TRBV6-2 or TRBV6-3 and J is TRBJ2-5; D is ambiguous. Sequences were obtained from PBMCs. The source of this sequence is a human donor in good health (CMV status not recorded). Some clones in this sample may be carry-over from other donors' samples. CDR3 amino acids: CASSYKETQYF. In DNA, the CDR3 is TGTGCCAGCAGTTACAAAGAGACCCAGTACTTC.